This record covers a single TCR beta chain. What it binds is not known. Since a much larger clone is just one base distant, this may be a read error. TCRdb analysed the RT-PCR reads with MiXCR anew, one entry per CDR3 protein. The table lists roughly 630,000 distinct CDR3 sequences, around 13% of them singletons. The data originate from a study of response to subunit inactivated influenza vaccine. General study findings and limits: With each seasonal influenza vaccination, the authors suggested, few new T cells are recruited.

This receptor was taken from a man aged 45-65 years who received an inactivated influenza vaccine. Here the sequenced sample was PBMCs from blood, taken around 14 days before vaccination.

CDR3 nucleotide sequence: TGCAGTGCTCACCCACAGGGGACTAGGCAGTTCTTC. Translation gives CSAHPQGTRQFF. V is TRBV20-1 and J is TRBJ2-1; weak D call: TRBD2 (8 bases). CDR1 and CDR2 from the germline V gene are DFQATT and SNEGSKA (reference sequence). The V and J ends lost 5 bases and 12 bases respectively, with 17 bases between them. The CDR3 totals 12 residues.